These 5 T cell receptor beta chains were sequenced from one sample in a study of cytomegalovirus exposure and HLA in healthy donors. PCR used 60 Vbeta primers and 13 Jbeta primers. Profiling relied on immunoSEQ multiplex PCR, and the TCRdb table lists in-frame clones only, not all of them. The sample consists of over 100,000 clones, under 75% of them appearing once. The specimen sequenced was PBMCs. These receptors originate from a woman in her 40s in good health and CMV-seronegative.

This clone occurred a few times. V and J are TRBV10-3 and TRBJ2-3, with 9 positions matching TRBD1. Germline CDR1 is ENHRY and CDR2 is SYGVKD. The V and J ends lost 6 bases and 3 bases, in that order; junction bases with no gene match: 4. The CDR3 extends over 14 amino acids. The CDR3 sequence is CAISGTGFTDTQYF. CDR3 nucleotide sequence: TGTGCCATCAGCGGGACAGGGTTTACAGATACGCAGTATTTT.

V is TRBV19 and J is TRBJ1-1; 8 bases are a match to TRBD1. This CDR3 is built from 15 residues. The V segment lost 1 base and the J segment 1 base; nucleotides outside the gene matches: 2. Germline values: CDR1 LNHDA, CDR2 SQIVND (reference sequence). CDR3 protein: CASSIGGTGNTEAFF. CDR3 coding DNA: TGTGCCAGTAGTATAGGTGGGACAGGGAACACTGAAGCTTTCTTT.

The chain couples TRBV5-1 to TRBJ1-5, with 8 bases fitting TRBD1. CDR3 length: 15 residues. Looked up from germline, CDR1 is SGHRS and CDR2 is YFSETQ. J lost 4 bases, V lost 0 bases, and 3 bases had no gene match. The CDR3 reads CASSLGTGSNQPQHF. CDR3 coding DNA: TGCGCCAGCAGCTTGGGGACAGGGAGTAATCAGCCCCAGCATTTT.

Here the CDR3 reads CASSLGRNTEAFF. DNA of the CDR3: TGTGCCAGCAGTTTAGGTAGGAACACTGAAGCTTTCTTT. The chain couples TRBV27 to TRBJ1-1; D ambiguous. The CDR3 runs to 13 residues. Germline values: CDR1 MNHEY, CDR2 SMNVEV (reference sequence). Trimming shortened V by 2 bases and J by 1 base, and 5 bases separated the two germline ends.

V is TRBV15 and J is TRBJ2-6; weak D call: TRBD2 (5 bases). The germline V gene encodes CDR1 LNHNV and CDR2 YYDKDF (reference sequence). The CDR3 loop spans 14 amino acids. The ends were cut back, 8 bases at V and 3 bases at J, with 11 bases in the middle. The CDR3 protein is CATCEGNGANVLTF. The CDR3 coding sequence is TGTGCCACCTGCGAGGGAAATGGGGCCAACGTCCTGACTTTC.